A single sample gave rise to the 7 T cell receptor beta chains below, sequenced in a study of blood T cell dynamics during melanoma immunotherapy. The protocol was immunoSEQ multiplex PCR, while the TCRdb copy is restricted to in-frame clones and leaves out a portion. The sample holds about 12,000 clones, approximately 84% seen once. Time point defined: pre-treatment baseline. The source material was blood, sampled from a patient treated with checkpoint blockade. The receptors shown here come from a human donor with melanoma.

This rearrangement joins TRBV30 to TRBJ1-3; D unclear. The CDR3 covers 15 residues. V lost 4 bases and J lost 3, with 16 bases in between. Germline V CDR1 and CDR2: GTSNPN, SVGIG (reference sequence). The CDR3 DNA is TGTGCCTGGAATGGGCGCCTGGGCTTTGGAAACACCATATATTTT. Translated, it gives CAWNGRLGFGNTIYF.

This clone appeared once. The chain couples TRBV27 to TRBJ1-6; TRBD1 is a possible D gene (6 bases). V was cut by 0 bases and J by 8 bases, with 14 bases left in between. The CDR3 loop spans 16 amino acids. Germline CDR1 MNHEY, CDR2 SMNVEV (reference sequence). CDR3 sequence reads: CASSLSSLQGYSPLHF. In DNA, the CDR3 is TGTGCCAGCAGTTTATCGTCCCTCCAGGGGTATTCACCCCTCCACTTT.

The CDR3 DNA reads as TGTGCCACCAAAAACGGAAAATATAGCAATCAGCCCCAGCATTTT. Its translation: CATKNGKYSNQPQHF. V and J are TRBV15 and TRBJ1-5; no clear D gene. Trimming took 7 bases from V and 0 from J, leaving 13 bases between them. The CDR3 has 15 residues. CDR1 LNHNV and CDR2 YYDKDF come from the germline V gene (reference sequence).

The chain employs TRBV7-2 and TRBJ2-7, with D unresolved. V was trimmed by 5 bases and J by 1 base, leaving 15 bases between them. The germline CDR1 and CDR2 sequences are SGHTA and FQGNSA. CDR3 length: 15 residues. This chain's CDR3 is CASSPDPIPSYEQYF. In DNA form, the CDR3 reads TGTGCCAGCAGCCCGGACCCTATCCCGTCCTACGAGCAGTACTTC.

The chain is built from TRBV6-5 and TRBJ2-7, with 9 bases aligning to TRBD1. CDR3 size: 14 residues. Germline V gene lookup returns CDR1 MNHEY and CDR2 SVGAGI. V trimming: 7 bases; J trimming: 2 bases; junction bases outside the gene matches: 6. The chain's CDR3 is CASTRTGEAYEQYF. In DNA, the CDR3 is TGTGCCAGCACCCGGACAGGGGAGGCCTACGAGCAGTACTTC.

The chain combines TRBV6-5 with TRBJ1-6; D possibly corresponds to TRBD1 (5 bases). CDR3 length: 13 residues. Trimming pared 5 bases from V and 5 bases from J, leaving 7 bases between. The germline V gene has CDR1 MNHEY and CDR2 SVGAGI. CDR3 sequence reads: CASSGANNSPLHF. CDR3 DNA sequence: TGTGCCAGCAGTGGGGCCAATAATTCACCCCTCCACTTT.

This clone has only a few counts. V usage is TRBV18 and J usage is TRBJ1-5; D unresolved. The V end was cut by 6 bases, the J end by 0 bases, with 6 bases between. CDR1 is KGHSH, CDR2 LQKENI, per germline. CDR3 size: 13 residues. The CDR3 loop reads CASSTYSNQPQHF. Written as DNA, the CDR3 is TGTGCCAGCTCCACCTATAGCAATCAGCCCCAGCATTTT.